A selection of T cell receptor beta chains follows, all from one sample in a study of identical twins. TCRdb re-called the 5' RACE reads through MiXCR, storing one row per CDR3 protein. Of about 520,000 distinct CDR3 sequences detected, 20% to 25% appear once; the ten largest clones hold around 0.91%. These data were likewise used in another study, on T cells expressing NK-cell markers.

The sequenced sample consisted of CD4+ T cells sorted from blood. The source of these receptors is a woman aged 18 to 35 in good health. CDR3s include the opening cysteine and the closing phenylalanine or tryptophan. A D gene is named only where the DNA matches it firmly. Only some rows state a clone size, as once, few, many or a class for expanded clones.

v_call: TRBV2; d_call: -; j_call: TRBJ1-2; clone_size: -; cdr3_nt: TGTGCCAGCAGTGAAGGGGGGCGAGGAGGCTATGGCTACACCTTC; cdr3_aa: CASSEGGRGGYGYTF
v_call: TRBV14; d_call: TRBD2; j_call: TRBJ2-7; clone_size: -; cdr3_nt: TGTGCCAGCAGCCAATGGGGGGGAGGCTACGAGCAGTACTTC; cdr3_aa: CASSQWGGGYEQYF
v_call: TRBV18; d_call: TRBD2; j_call: TRBJ2-5; clone_size: -; cdr3_nt: TGTGCCAGCTCACGGCTGACTAGCGTCCAAGAGACCCAGTACTTC; cdr3_aa: CASSRLTSVQETQYF
v_call: TRBV12-3/TRBV12-4; d_call: -; j_call: TRBJ1-1; clone_size: -; cdr3_nt: TGTGCCAGCAGTTTAAGAGGACGGAGGAACACTGAAGCTTTCTTT; cdr3_aa: CASSLRGRRNTEAFF
v_call: TRBV10-2; d_call: -; j_call: TRBJ2-5; clone_size: -; cdr3_nt: TGCGCCAGCAGCTGGGTGGGCCGCGGAGAGACCCAGTACTTC; cdr3_aa: CASSWVGRGETQYF
v_call: TRBV10-3; d_call: TRBD1; j_call: TRBJ1-2; clone_size: -; cdr3_nt: TGTGCCATCAGGAGGGACAGTCCTTCTACTAACTATGGCTACACCTTC; cdr3_aa: CAIRRDSPSTNYGYTF
v_call: TRBV20-1; d_call: -; j_call: TRBJ2-7; clone_size: few; cdr3_nt: TGCAGTGCTACCCGACTCGGGACGGCGGGGGAGCAGTACTTC; cdr3_aa: CSATRLGTAGEQYF
v_call: TRBV19; d_call: TRBD2; j_call: TRBJ2-3; clone_size: -; cdr3_nt: TGTGCCAGTAGCCCAGCGGGGGCGCGAGATACGCAGTATTTT; cdr3_aa: CASSPAGARDTQYF
v_call: TRBV6-2/TRBV6-3; d_call: -; j_call: TRBJ2-7; clone_size: few; cdr3_nt: TGTGCCAGCAGGAAGACGACAGGATACTACGAGCAGTACTTC; cdr3_aa: CASRKTTGYYEQYF
v_call: TRBV5-1; d_call: TRBD1; j_call: TRBJ1-2; clone_size: many; cdr3_nt: TGCGCCAGCAGCTACGACAGGGCGTTTGGCTACACCTTC; cdr3_aa: CASSYDRAFGYTF
v_call: TRBV7-2; d_call: -; j_call: TRBJ2-4; clone_size: -; cdr3_nt: TGTGCCAGCAGCCTATGGTGGGGCTCGCAGAACATTCAGTACTTC; cdr3_aa: CASSLWWGSQNIQYF
v_call: TRBV6-1; d_call: -; j_call: TRBJ2-7; clone_size: many; cdr3_nt: TGTGCCAGCAGGCCGGGCCGCTCCTACGAGCAGTACTTC; cdr3_aa: CASRPGRSYEQYF
v_call: TRBV7-2; d_call: -; j_call: TRBJ1-4; clone_size: -; cdr3_nt: TGTGCCAGCAGCTTTCATGAAAAACTGTTTTTT; cdr3_aa: CASSFHEKLFF
v_call: TRBV5-5; d_call: TRBD1; j_call: TRBJ2-2; clone_size: many; cdr3_nt: TGTGCCAGCAGTCTGCAGGGGGCTGACGGGGAGCTGTTTTTT; cdr3_aa: CASSLQGADGELFF
v_call: TRBV15; d_call: -; j_call: TRBJ1-4; clone_size: -; cdr3_nt: TGTGCCACCAGCCGAACGACAGGCAATGAAAAACTGTTTTTT; cdr3_aa: CATSRTTGNEKLFF
v_call: TRBV20-1; d_call: -; j_call: TRBJ1-1; clone_size: few; cdr3_nt: TGCAGTGCTAGAGATCTCGGGGGAGGAACTGAAGCTTTCTTT; cdr3_aa: CSARDLGGGTEAFF
v_call: TRBV5-1; d_call: -; j_call: TRBJ1-1; clone_size: few; cdr3_nt: TGCGCCAGCAGCTTGGGATGGGCGGAAGATCACACTGAAGCTTTCTTT; cdr3_aa: CASSLGWAEDHTEAFF
v_call: TRBV6-5; d_call: -; j_call: TRBJ2-5; clone_size: few; cdr3_nt: TGTGCCAGCAAGAGCCAAGAGACCCAGTACTTC; cdr3_aa: CASKSQETQYF
v_call: TRBV6-5; d_call: -; j_call: TRBJ1-1; clone_size: few; cdr3_nt: TGTGCCAGCAGTTACTCGAGGTACACTGAAGCTTTCTTT; cdr3_aa: CASSYSRYTEAFF
v_call: TRBV12-3/TRBV12-4; d_call: -; j_call: TRBJ1-2; clone_size: -; cdr3_nt: TGTGCCAGCAGTGCTCGCCGGAGGGATCGCTTTGGCTACACCTTC; cdr3_aa: CASSARRRDRFGYTF
v_call: TRBV9; d_call: -; j_call: TRBJ2-3; clone_size: few; cdr3_nt: TGTGCCAGCAGCACCCGTGGAGGCGGGACAGATACGCAGTATTTT; cdr3_aa: CASSTRGGGTDTQYF
v_call: TRBV5-1; d_call: TRBD1; j_call: TRBJ2-7; clone_size: few; cdr3_nt: TGCGCCAGCAGCCCAATTGAAAACCGGGACAGGGGCTACGAGCAGTACTTC; cdr3_aa: CASSPIENRDRGYEQYF
v_call: TRBV12-3/TRBV12-4; d_call: TRBD2; j_call: TRBJ2-3; clone_size: few; cdr3_nt: TGTGCCAGCAGTTTAAGGGCGGGGGGGAGCACAGATACGCAGTATTTT; cdr3_aa: CASSLRAGGSTDTQYF
v_call: TRBV7-6; d_call: -; j_call: TRBJ2-5; clone_size: -; cdr3_nt: TGTGCCAGCAGACCTCATACAGGGAAGCAGACCCAGTACTTC; cdr3_aa: CASRPHTGKQTQYF
v_call: TRBV3-1; d_call: -; j_call: TRBJ2-3; clone_size: -; cdr3_nt: TGTGCCAGCAGCCAAATCCAGACACGCACGGATACGCAGTATTTT; cdr3_aa: CASSQIQTRTDTQYF
v_call: TRBV29-1; d_call: -; j_call: TRBJ1-1; clone_size: -; cdr3_nt: TGCAGCTTTATTGGCCCCGTATACTCACCAGACAGCCATGAAGCTTTCTTT; cdr3_aa: CSFIGPVYSPDSHEAFF
v_call: TRBV12-3/TRBV12-4; d_call: -; j_call: TRBJ1-1; clone_size: -; cdr3_nt: TGTGCCAGTGGGGACCAGAACACTGAAGCTTTCTTT; cdr3_aa: CASGDQNTEAFF
v_call: TRBV10-3; d_call: TRBD2; j_call: TRBJ2-3; clone_size: -; cdr3_nt: TGTGCCATCAGTGTGGGTTATCAGCGGGGGCTGGATACGCAGTATTTT; cdr3_aa: CAISVGYQRGLDTQYF
v_call: TRBV5-1; d_call: -; j_call: TRBJ1-2; clone_size: few; cdr3_nt: TGCGCCAGCAGCTTGTTCCCGGGGAACTATGGCTACACCTTC; cdr3_aa: CASSLFPGNYGYTF
v_call: TRBV7-9; d_call: TRBD1; j_call: TRBJ1-3; clone_size: -; cdr3_nt: TGTGCCAGCAGCGCGGGACAGGGGGGAAACACCATATATTTT; cdr3_aa: CASSAGQGGNTIYF
v_call: TRBV6-5; d_call: -; j_call: TRBJ1-1; clone_size: -; cdr3_nt: TGTGCCAGCAGTTACTCTTACAGGAACACTGAAGCTTTCTTT; cdr3_aa: CASSYSYRNTEAFF
v_call: TRBV18; d_call: -; j_call: TRBJ2-7; clone_size: few; cdr3_nt: TGTGCCAGCTCACCGGAACCTCCGGGACTTAAGAGCGAGCAGTACTTC; cdr3_aa: CASSPEPPGLKSEQYF
v_call: TRBV20-1; d_call: -; j_call: TRBJ2-3; clone_size: few; cdr3_nt: TGCAGTGCCCCGGGACCAAACACAGATACGCAGTATTTT; cdr3_aa: CSAPGPNTDTQYF
v_call: TRBV6-6; d_call: -; j_call: TRBJ1-1; clone_size: -; cdr3_nt: TGTGCCGGGCAGGGTGATGGCACTGAAGCTTTCTTT; cdr3_aa: CAGQGDGTEAFF
v_call: TRBV7-2; d_call: -; j_call: TRBJ1-5; clone_size: -; cdr3_nt: TGTGCCAGCAGCGCCGAGAGTTCACAGCCCCAGCATTTT; cdr3_aa: CASSAESSQPQHF
v_call: TRBV29-1; d_call: -; j_call: TRBJ2-7; clone_size: many; cdr3_nt: TGCAGCGTTGAATTCCGGTACTACGAGCAGTACTTC; cdr3_aa: CSVEFRYYEQYF
v_call: TRBV5-1; d_call: TRBD2; j_call: TRBJ2-3; clone_size: few; cdr3_nt: TGCGCCAGCAGTCGTAGGACTAGCTCCCAGGCTCGGGCAGATACGCAGTATTTT; cdr3_aa: CASSRRTSSQARADTQYF
v_call: TRBV30; d_call: -; j_call: TRBJ2-4; clone_size: -; cdr3_nt: TGTGCCTGGAGTCTTTCCTCGGTCTCGGGGCCGATGTGGGGCAACATTCAGTACTTC; cdr3_aa: CAWSLSSVSGPMWGNIQYF
v_call: TRBV2; d_call: TRBD1; j_call: TRBJ1-2; clone_size: -; cdr3_nt: TGTGCCAGCAGAGCCTCGGACAGGGGGTACGACTATGGCTACACCTTC; cdr3_aa: CASRASDRGYDYGYTF
v_call: TRBV18; d_call: -; j_call: TRBJ1-2; clone_size: few; cdr3_nt: TGTGCCAGCTCACCTCGACAGGACTATGGCTACACCTTC; cdr3_aa: CASSPRQDYGYTF
v_call: TRBV3-1; d_call: TRBD1; j_call: TRBJ2-7; clone_size: many; cdr3_nt: TGTGCCAGCAGCCTACCGGGACAGGGGATATACGAGCAGTACTTC; cdr3_aa: CASSLPGQGIYEQYF
v_call: TRBV7-8; d_call: -; j_call: TRBJ1-5; clone_size: few; cdr3_nt: TGTGCCAGCAGCATCAGACAGGATCGTTCTAATCAGCCCCAGCATTTT; cdr3_aa: CASSIRQDRSNQPQHF
v_call: TRBV5-4; d_call: -; j_call: TRBJ2-7; clone_size: -; cdr3_nt: TGTGCCAGCAGCCCCCGAGGGACACGGACAGACGACGAGCAGTACTTC; cdr3_aa: CASSPRGTRTDDEQYF
v_call: TRBV5-1; d_call: -; j_call: TRBJ1-2; clone_size: -; cdr3_nt: TGCGCCAGCAGCTTGGGGGGGAACGCCTACTATGGCTACACCTTC; cdr3_aa: CASSLGGNAYYGYTF
v_call: TRBV29-1; d_call: -; j_call: TRBJ2-5; clone_size: -; cdr3_nt: TGCAGCGTTGCTACGGGTGCAGAGACCCAGTACTTC; cdr3_aa: CSVATGAETQYF
v_call: TRBV20-1; d_call: TRBD1; j_call: TRBJ2-7; clone_size: few; cdr3_nt: TGCAGTGCTAGAGCAGGGGGAAGATTTTACGAGCAGTACTTC; cdr3_aa: CSARAGGRFYEQYF
v_call: TRBV11-2; d_call: -; j_call: TRBJ2-5; clone_size: -; cdr3_nt: TGTGCCAGCAGCCAAGGGTGGGGTCTCCCTGGGAACCAAGAGACCCAGTACTTC; cdr3_aa: CASSQGWGLPGNQETQYF
v_call: TRBV7-2; d_call: TRBD2; j_call: TRBJ2-3; clone_size: few; cdr3_nt: TGTGCCAGCAGCTCCTCGCTAGCGGGATACACAGATACGCAGTATTTT; cdr3_aa: CASSSSLAGYTDTQYF
v_call: TRBV13; d_call: -; j_call: TRBJ2-3; clone_size: -; cdr3_nt: TGTGCCAGCAGCTTACTGTCAGGAGGCCGGGGGGCGGACACGCAGTATTTT; cdr3_aa: CASSLLSGGRGADTQYF
v_call: TRBV25-1; d_call: TRBD1; j_call: TRBJ2-2; clone_size: -; cdr3_nt: TGTGCCAGCAGTGCAGACAGGGGGCTAGACACCGGGGAGCTGTTTTTT; cdr3_aa: CASSADRGLDTGELFF
v_call: TRBV20-1; d_call: TRBD1; j_call: TRBJ1-5; clone_size: few; cdr3_nt: TGCAGTGCTACAACAGGGGCGGGCAATCAGCCCCAGCATTTT; cdr3_aa: CSATTGAGNQPQHF
v_call: TRBV20-1; d_call: TRBD2; j_call: TRBJ2-1; clone_size: -; cdr3_nt: TGCAGTCCCCAGGGGAGACAGCTAGCGGGGGGGCTGGACAATGAGCAGTTCTTC; cdr3_aa: CSPQGRQLAGGLDNEQFF
v_call: TRBV20-1; d_call: -; j_call: TRBJ2-6; clone_size: few; cdr3_nt: TGCAGTGTGGCTGGGGCCAACGTCCTGACTTTC; cdr3_aa: CSVAGANVLTF